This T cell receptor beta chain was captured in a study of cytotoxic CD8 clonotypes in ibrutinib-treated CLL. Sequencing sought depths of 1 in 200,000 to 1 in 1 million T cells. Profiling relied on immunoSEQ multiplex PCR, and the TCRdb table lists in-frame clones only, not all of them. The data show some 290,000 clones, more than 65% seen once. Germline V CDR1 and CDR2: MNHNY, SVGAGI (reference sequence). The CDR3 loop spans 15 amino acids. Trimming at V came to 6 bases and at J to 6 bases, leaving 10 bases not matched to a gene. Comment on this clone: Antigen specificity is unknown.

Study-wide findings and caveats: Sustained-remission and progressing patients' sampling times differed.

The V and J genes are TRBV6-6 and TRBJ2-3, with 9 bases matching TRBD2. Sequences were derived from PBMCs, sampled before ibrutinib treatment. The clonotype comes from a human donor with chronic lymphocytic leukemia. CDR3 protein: CASRGVNSGSDTQYF. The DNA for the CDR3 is TGTGCCAGCAGGGGGGTGAATAGCGGGAGTGATACGCAGTATTTT.